The clone carrying this T cell receptor (beta chain) was seen a handful of times. The antigen is unknown. Its ends do not fully match the called genes, so a read error is possible. The sample comes from a study of blood T cells in healthy people across ages. Findings and caveats of the study: Age advanced and TCR beta diversity per million T cells fell, roughly linearly. The study found more naive CD4+ cells and higher diversity in long-lived than aged donors. Diversity figures based on one million T cells were deemed too low.

The CDR3 contains 14 residues. Germline CDR1 MNHEY, CDR2 SVGAGI. Those donating, healthy Caucasian individuals from Russia, were aged roughly 6 to 90. PCR was performed a second time for roughly 7 to 12 cycles using a sample-barcoded 5' primer and a J-beta primer mix. TCRdb analysed the 5' RACE reads with MiXCR anew, one entry per CDR3 protein. Seen here are about 580,000 distinct CDR3 sequences, about 45% observed once, and the top ten hold around 23%. The TCR originated in a man at least 80 years old in good health. Material for sequencing was blood. The chain has TRBV6-5 and TRBJ1-2, with TRBD1 as a possible D gene (5 bases). CDR3 region: CASSDSSRDYGYTF. The CDR3, as DNA: TGTGCCAGCAGTGACTCGAGCAGGGACTATGGCTACACCTTC.